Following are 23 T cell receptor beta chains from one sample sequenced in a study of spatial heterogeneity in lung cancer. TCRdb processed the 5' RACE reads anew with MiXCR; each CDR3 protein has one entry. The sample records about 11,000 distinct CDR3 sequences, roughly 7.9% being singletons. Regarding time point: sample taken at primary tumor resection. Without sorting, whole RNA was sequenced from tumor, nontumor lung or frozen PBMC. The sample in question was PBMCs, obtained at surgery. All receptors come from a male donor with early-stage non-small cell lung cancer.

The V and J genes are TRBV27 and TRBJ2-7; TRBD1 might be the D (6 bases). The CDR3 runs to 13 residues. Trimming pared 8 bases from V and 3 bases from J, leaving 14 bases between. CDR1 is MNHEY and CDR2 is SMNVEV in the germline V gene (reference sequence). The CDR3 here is CASGQLSFYEQYF. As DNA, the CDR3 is TGTGCCAGCGGACAGTTATCTTTCTACGAGCAGTACTTC.

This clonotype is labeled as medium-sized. CDR3 amino acids: CASSYSHGVSYEQYF. CDR3 coding DNA: TGTGCCAGCAGTTACTCGCACGGGGTCTCCTACGAGCAGTACTTC. The genes are TRBV6-5 and TRBJ2-7, with D maybe TRBD2 (5 bases). The CDR3 sequence is 15 residues long. Trimming stripped 0 bases from V and 0 bases from J, with 9 bases between. CDR1 and CDR2 from the germline V gene are MNHEY and SVGAGI.

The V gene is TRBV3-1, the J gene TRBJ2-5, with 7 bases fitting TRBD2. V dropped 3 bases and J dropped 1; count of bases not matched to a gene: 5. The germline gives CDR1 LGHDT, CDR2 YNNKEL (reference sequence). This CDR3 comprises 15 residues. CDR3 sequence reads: CASSQAGGTQETQYF. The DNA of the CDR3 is TGTGCCAGCAGCCAGGCCGGGGGGACCCAAGAGACCCAGTACTTC.

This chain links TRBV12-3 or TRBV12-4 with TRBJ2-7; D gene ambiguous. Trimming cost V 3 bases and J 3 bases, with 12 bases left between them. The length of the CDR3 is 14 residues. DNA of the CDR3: TGTGCCAGCAGTTTCGGGCAGAATAACTACGAGCAGTACTTC. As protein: CASSFGQNNYEQYF.

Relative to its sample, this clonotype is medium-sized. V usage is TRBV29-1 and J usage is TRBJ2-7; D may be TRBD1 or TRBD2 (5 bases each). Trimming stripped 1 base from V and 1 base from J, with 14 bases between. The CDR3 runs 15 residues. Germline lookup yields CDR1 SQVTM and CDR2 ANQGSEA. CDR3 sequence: CSVEALTEGSYEQYF. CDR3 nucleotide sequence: TGCAGCGTTGAAGCTCTGACAGAGGGTTCCTACGAGCAGTACTTC.

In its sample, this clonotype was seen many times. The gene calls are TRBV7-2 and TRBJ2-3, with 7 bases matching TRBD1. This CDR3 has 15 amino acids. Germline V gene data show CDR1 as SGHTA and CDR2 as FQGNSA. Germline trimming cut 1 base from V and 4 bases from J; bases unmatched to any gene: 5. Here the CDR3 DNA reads TGTGCCAGCAGCTTAGTTCGGACAGGCTCAGATACGCAGTATTTT. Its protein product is CASSLVRTGSDTQYF.

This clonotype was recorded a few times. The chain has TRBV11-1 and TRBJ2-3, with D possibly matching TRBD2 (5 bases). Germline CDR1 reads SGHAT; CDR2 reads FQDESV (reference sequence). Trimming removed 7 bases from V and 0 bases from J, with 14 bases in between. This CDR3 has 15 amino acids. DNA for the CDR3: TGTGCCAGCACGCCGGGAAGCGCCAGCACAGATACGCAGTATTTT. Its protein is CASTPGSASTDTQYF. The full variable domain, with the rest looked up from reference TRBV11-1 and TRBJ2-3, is EAEVAQSPRYKITEKSQAVAFWCDPISGHATLYWYRQILGQGPELLVQFQDESVVDDSQLPKDRFSAERLKGVDSTLKIQPAELGDSAMYLCASTPGSASTDTQYFGPGTRLTVL.

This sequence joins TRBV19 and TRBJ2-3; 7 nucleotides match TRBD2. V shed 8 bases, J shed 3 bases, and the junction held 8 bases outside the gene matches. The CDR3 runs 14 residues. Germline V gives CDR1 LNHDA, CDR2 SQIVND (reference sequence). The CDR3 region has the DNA TGTGCCAGTGGTAGCGGGTCTGCAACAGATACGCAGTATTTT. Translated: CASGSGSATDTQYF.

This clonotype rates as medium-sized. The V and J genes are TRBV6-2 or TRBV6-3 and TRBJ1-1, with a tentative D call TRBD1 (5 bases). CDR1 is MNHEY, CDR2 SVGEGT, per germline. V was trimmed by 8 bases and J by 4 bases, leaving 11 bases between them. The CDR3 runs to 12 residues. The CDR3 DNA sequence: TGTGCCAGCGCGTGGGGCGGCACTGAAGCTTTCTTT. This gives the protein CASAWGGTEAFF.

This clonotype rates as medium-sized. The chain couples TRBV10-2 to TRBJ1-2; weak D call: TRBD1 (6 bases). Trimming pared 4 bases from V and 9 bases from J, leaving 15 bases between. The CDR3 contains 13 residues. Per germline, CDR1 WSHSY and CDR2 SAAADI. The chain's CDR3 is CASSGPTGFRYTF. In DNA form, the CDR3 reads TGCGCCAGCAGTGGGCCGACAGGTTTCCGCTACACCTTC.

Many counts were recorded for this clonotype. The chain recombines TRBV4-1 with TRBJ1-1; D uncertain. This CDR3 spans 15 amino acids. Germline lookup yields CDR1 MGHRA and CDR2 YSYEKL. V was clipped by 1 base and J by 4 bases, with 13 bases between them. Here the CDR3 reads CASSQVPVGSTEAFF. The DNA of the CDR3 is TGCGCCAGCAGCCAAGTCCCTGTGGGGAGCACTGAAGCTTTCTTT.

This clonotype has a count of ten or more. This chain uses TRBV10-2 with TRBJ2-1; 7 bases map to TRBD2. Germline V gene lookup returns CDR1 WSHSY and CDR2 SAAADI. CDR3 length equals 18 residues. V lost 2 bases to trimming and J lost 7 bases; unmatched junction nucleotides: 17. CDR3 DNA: TGCGCCAGCAGTGAGCAGTCCGTGTCGGGGGGTATATGGAATGAGCAGTTCTTC. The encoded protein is CASSEQSVSGGIWNEQFF.

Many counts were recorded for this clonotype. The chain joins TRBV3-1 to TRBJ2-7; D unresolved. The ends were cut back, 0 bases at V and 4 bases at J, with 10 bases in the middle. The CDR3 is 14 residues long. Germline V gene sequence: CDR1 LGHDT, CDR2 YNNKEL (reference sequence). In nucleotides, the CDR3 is TGTGCCAGCAGCCAAGATTGGCAGGCGTACGAGCAGTACTTC. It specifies CASSQDWQAYEQYF.

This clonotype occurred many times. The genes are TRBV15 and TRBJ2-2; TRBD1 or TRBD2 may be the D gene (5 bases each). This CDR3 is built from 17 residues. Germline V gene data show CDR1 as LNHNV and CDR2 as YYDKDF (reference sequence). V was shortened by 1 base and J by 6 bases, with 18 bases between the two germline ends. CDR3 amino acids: CATSRVARDGMAGELFF. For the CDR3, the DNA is TGTGCCACCAGCAGAGTAGCAAGGGACGGGATGGCCGGGGAGCTGTTTTTT.

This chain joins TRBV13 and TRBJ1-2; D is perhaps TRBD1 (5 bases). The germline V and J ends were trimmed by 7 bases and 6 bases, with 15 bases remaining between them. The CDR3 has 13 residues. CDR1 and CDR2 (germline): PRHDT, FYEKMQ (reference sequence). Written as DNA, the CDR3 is TGTGCCAGCACGACAGCCCGGGACGATGGCTACACCTTC. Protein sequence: CASTTARDDGYTF. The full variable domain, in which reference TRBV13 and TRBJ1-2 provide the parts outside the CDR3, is AAGVIQSPRHLIKEKRETATLKCYPIPRHDTVYWYQQGPGQDPQFLISFYEKMQSDKGSIPDRFSAQQFSDYHSELNMSSLELGDSALYFCASTTARDDGYTFGSGTRLTVV.

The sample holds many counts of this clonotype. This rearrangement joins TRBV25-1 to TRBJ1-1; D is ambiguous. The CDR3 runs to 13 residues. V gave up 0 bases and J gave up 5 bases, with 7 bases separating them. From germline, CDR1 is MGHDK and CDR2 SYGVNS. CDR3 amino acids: CASSEYDGTEAFF. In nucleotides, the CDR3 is TGTGCCAGCAGTGAATATGACGGGACTGAAGCTTTCTTT.

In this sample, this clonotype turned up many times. This CDR3 is CASSYLAQETQYF. The CDR3 DNA sequence: TGTGCCAGCAGCTATCTCGCCCAAGAGACCCAGTACTTC. The rearrangement links TRBV2 to TRBJ2-5; D remains ambiguous. V lost 6 bases and J 1 base, leaving 9 bases between the germline ends. The CDR3 is 13 residues long. Germline values: CDR1 SNHLY, CDR2 FYNNEI.

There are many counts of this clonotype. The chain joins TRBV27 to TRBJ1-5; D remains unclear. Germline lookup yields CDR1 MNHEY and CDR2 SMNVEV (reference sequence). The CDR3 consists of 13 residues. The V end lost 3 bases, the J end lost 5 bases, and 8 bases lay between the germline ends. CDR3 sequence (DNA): TGTGCCAGCAGTTTGGTGTTAGATCAGCCCCAGCATTTT. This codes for CASSLVLDQPQHF.

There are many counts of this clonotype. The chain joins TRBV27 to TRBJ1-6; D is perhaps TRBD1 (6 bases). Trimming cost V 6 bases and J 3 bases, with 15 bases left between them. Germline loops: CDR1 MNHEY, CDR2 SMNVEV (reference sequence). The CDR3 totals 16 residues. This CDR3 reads CASSLIQGYYNSPLHF. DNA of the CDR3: TGTGCCAGCAGCTTAATACAGGGATACTATAATTCACCCCTCCACTTT.

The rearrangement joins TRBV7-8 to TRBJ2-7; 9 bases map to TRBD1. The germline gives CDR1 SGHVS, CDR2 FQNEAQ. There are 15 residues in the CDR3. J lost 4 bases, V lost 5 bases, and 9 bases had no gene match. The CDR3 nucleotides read TGTGCCAGCAGCGCCCGGACAGGGGTAAGGTACGAGCAGTACTTC. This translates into CASSARTGVRYEQYF.

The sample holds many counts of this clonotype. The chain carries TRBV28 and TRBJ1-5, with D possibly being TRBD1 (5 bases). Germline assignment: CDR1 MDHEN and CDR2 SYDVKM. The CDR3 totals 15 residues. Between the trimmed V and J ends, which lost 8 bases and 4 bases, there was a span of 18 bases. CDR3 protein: CASATGGVGNQPQHF. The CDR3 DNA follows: TGTGCCAGCGCTACCGGAGGGGTAGGTAATCAGCCCCAGCATTTT.

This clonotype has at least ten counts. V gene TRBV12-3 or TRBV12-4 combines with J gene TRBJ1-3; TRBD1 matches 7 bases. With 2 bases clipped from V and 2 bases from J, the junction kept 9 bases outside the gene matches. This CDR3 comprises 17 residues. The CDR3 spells CASSLWVAGGPGNTIYF. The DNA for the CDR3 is TGTGCCAGCAGTTTATGGGTCGCAGGGGGACCTGGAAACACCATATATTTT.

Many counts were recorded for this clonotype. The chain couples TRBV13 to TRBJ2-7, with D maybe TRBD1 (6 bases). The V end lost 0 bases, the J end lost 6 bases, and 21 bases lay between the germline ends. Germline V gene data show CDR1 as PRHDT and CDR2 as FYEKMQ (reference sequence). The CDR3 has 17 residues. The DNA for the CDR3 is TGTGCCAGCAGCTTAGGGAGAACAGGGCGAGTAGGGGGCGAGCAGTACTTC. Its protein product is CASSLGRTGRVGGEQYF.